Sequencing of this T cell receptor beta chain was carried out in a study of human T cells and chemical hapten exposure. Overall study: Patients, mostly women, had alopecia areata, alopecia totalis or alopecia universalis.

MiXCR, applied by TCRdb to the RACE reads, yields one record per CDR3 protein. The sample has approximately 91,000 distinct CDR3 sequences; approximately 10% are singletons. Time point noted: patch test 2, 6 weeks after DPC sensitization. Treatment noted: therapeutic diphenylcyclopropenone sensitization with weekly scalp DPC. The donor pool consisted of alopecia patients aged 18 to 70 years, considered suitable for DPC. This clonotype was counted a few times. Its antigen is undetermined. The study's findings and limits: The number of TCRs over 1 in 1000 frequency stayed unchanged after DPC.

This CDR3 has 14 residues. Germline-derived CDR1 and CDR2 are SGHAT and FQNNGV. With V trimmed by 5 bases and J by 5 bases, 5 bases remained unmatched. The chain joins TRBV11-2 to TRBJ2-1; 8 nucleotides align to TRBD2. The starting material was whole blood, obtained in connection with sensitization to the hapten diphenylcyclopropenone (DPC). The TCR originated in a man in his late teens or twenties with alopecia areata. Some clones in this sample may be carry-over from other donors' samples. The CDR3 loop reads CASSVSGGDNEQFF. The CDR3 nucleotides read TGTGCCAGCAGCGTCAGCGGGGGAGACAATGAGCAGTTCTTC.